These 18 T cell receptor beta chains share one sample of origin, sequenced in a study of OX40 agonist ivuxolimab in advanced cancers. The table came from immunoSEQ multiplex PCR; TCRdb's copy has only in-frame clones and leaves some out. Of 55,000 to 80,000 clones listed, roughly 80% were seen once; the top ten hold about 2.4%. The source material was CD4+ or CD8+ T cells sorted from blood, sampled in a trial of the OX40 agonist ivuxolimab. These TCRs come from an adult with an advanced solid tumor such as melanoma, head and neck, liver or kidney cancer.

This chain connects TRBV5-4 to TRBJ1-1; TRBD1 matches 10 bases. From germline, CDR1 is SGHNT and CDR2 YYREEE (reference sequence). The junction had 4 bases not matched to a gene; V was cut back by 1 base and J by 4 bases. The CDR3 covers 15 residues. CDR3 amino acids: CASSLRQGAVTEAFF. CDR3 DNA: TGTGCCAGCAGCTTGCGACAGGGGGCGGTCACTGAAGCTTTCTTT.

The chain is built from TRBV11-2 and TRBJ1-4; D is possibly TRBD1 (5 bases). Germline assignment: CDR1 SGHAT and CDR2 FQNNGV. CDR3 length: 15 residues. V was shortened by 4 bases and J by 7 bases, with 16 bases between the two germline ends. Here the CDR3 reads CASSSLGARVEKLFF. The CDR3 bases are TGTGCCAGCAGCTCTCTTGGGGCTAGAGTTGAAAAACTGTTTTTT.

The gene calls are TRBV19 and TRBJ1-1; 10 nucleotides align to TRBD1. The CDR3 runs to 14 residues. CDR1 and CDR2 (germline): LNHDA, SQIVND (reference sequence). Trimming took 8 bases from V and 4 from J; bases not matched to a gene: 7. CDR3 nucleotide sequence: TGTGCCAGTGGGCGACAGGGGGCGAGCACTGAAGCTTTCTTT. This gives the protein CASGRQGASTEAFF.

The gene calls are TRBV6-5 and TRBJ2-1; a weak D match, TRBD2 (6 bases). CDR3 length equals 12 residues. Per the germline V gene, CDR1 is MNHEY and CDR2 is SVGAGI. Trimming took 6 bases from V and 9 from J, leaving 12 bases between them. The CDR3 DNA follows: TGTGCCAGCAGATCTAGCGTCGCTGAGCAGTTCTTC. As protein: CASRSSVAEQFF.

This clone is a singleton in its sample. V and J are TRBV4-2 and TRBJ2-7, with TRBD1 matching over 9 bases. CDR3 size: 19 residues. The trim removed 3 bases at V and 2 bases at J, leaving 17 bases unmatched. Germline values: CDR1 LGHNA, CDR2 YNFKEQ. CDR3 nucleotide sequence: TGTGCCAGCAGCCAGCACGCCGGACAGGGGAAGTCTACGGCCTACGAGCAGTACTTC. Protein sequence: CASSQHAGQGKSTAYEQYF.

A word on this clone: Additional DNA sequences in this sample encode the identical CDR3. The genes are TRBV5-1 and TRBJ2-5, with 7 bases aligning to TRBD2. The CDR3 totals 14 residues. V lost 2 bases, J lost 2 bases, and 3 bases stayed unmatched. CDR1 and CDR2 (germline): SGHRS, YFSETQ. CDR3: CASSFGTTQETQYF. DNA for the CDR3: TGCGCCAGCAGCTTCGGGACTACTCAAGAGACCCAGTACTTC.

CDR3 protein: CASNQNYGYTF. CDR3 bases: TGTGCCAGTAACCAGAACTATGGCTACACCTTC. V is TRBV19 and J is TRBJ1-2, with D hard to call. The CDR3 covers 11 residues. Per the germline V gene, CDR1 is LNHDA and CDR2 is SQIVND (reference sequence). V lost 7 bases and J 2 bases, leaving 5 bases between the germline ends.

The chain has TRBV15 and TRBJ2-5; TRBD1 might be the D (7 bases). The germline V and J ends were trimmed by 0 bases and 5 bases, with 22 bases remaining between them. The CDR3 has 18 residues. Germline values: CDR1 LNHNV, CDR2 YYDKDF (reference sequence). CDR3 region: CATSRDGDSTGDWETQYF. The CDR3 region has the DNA TGTGCCACCAGCAGAGATGGTGACTCAACAGGGGACTGGGAGACCCAGTACTTC.

The chain has TRBV4-2 and TRBJ2-5; 11 bases map to TRBD2. Germline V CDR1 and CDR2: LGHNA, YNFKEQ. The CDR3 is made up of 16 amino acids. V was pared by 1 base and J by 1 base, with 2 bases of the junction left unmatched. CDR3 DNA sequence: TGTGCCAGCAGCCAAGGGACTAGCGGGTCCCAAGAGACCCAGTACTTC. This translates into CASSQGTSGSQETQYF.

The chain carries TRBV7-2 and TRBJ1-1; 8 bases fit TRBD1. Germline values: CDR1 SGHTA, CDR2 FQGNSA. Trimming removed 3 bases from V and 4 bases from J; junction bases left unmatched: 4. This CDR3 has 14 amino acids. DNA of the CDR3: TGTGCCAGCAGCTTCAGGGGGCGGAGCACTGAAGCTTTCTTT. This codes for CASSFRGRSTEAFF. Full variable domain (missing parts from reference TRBV7-2 and TRBJ1-1): GAGVSQSPSNKVTEKGKDVELRCDPISGHTALYWYRQSLGQGLEFLIYFQGNSAPDKSGLPSDRFSAERTGGSVSTLTIQRTQQEDSAVYLCASSFRGRSTEAFFGQGTRLTVV.

V and J are TRBV5-4 and TRBJ1-3, with D hard to call. V lost 0 bases and J 0 bases, leaving 10 bases between the germline ends. The CDR3 is made up of 16 amino acids. Germline V gives CDR1 SGHNT, CDR2 YYREEE (reference sequence). The CDR3, as DNA: TGTGCCAGCAGCTTGGCCGGGCCCCTCTCTGGAAACACCATATATTTT. Its translation: CASSLAGPLSGNTIYF.

V usage is TRBV5-1 and J usage is TRBJ2-4, with 8 bases that match TRBD2. V shed 1 base, J shed 0 bases, and the junction held 6 bases outside the gene matches. This CDR3 spans 17 amino acids. Germline CDR1 and CDR2: SGHRS and YFSETQ. The CDR3 reads CASSLSGGALAKNIQYF. The DNA for the CDR3 is TGCGCCAGCAGCTTGTCGGGAGGGGCGCTAGCCAAAAACATTCAGTACTTC. The full variable domain, with the rest looked up from reference TRBV5-1 and TRBJ2-4, is KAGVTQTPRYLIKTRGQQVTLSCSPISGHRSVSWYQQTPGQGLQFLFEYFSETQRNKGNFPGRFSGRQFSNSRSEMNVSTLELGDSALYLCASSLSGGALAKNIQYFGAGTRLSVL.

The chain uses TRBV7-9 and TRBJ2-7; no reliable D call. Trimming cost V 1 base and J 9 bases, with 13 bases left between them. Germline-derived CDR1 and CDR2 are SEHNR and FQNEAQ (reference sequence). The CDR3 length is 13 residues. CDR3 DNA: TGTGCCAGCAGCTTAGGGGGTATGAACGCGCAGTACTTC. Protein: CASSLGGMNAQYF.

V gene TRBV5-1 combines with J gene TRBJ2-1; TRBD2 matches at 7 bases. The CDR3 loop spans 16 amino acids. Germline CDR1 reads SGHRS; CDR2 reads YFSETQ. V lost 2 bases to trimming and J lost 6 bases; unmatched junction nucleotides: 11. CDR3 sequence (DNA): TGCGCCAGCAGCTTTGCACTAGCGACCATAGGCAATGAGCAGTTCTTC. Translated, it gives CASSFALATIGNEQFF.

Turning to this clone: Its ends do not fully match the called genes, so a read error is possible. This chain uses TRBV18 with TRBJ1-3; 7 positions match TRBD1. Germline V lookup: CDR1 KGHSH, CDR2 LQKENI. This CDR3 spans 14 amino acids. The CDR3 loop reads CASSRYTADRAPNF. The DNA of the CDR3 is TGTGCCAGCTCACGCTATACCGCTGACAGGGCCCCTAACTTT.

The chain uses TRBV4-2 and TRBJ2-7; D remains unclear. The CDR3 totals 14 residues. V dropped 0 bases and J dropped 3 bases, with 9 bases sitting between them. Germline CDR1 is LGHNA and CDR2 is YNFKEQ. As DNA, the CDR3 is TGTGCCAGCAGCCAAGAAGCCCGGAACTACGAGCAGTACTTC. Translating it yields CASSQEARNYEQYF.

The table lists this clone with a count of one. The chain joins TRBV29-1 to TRBJ1-1, with D uncertain. Trimming shortened V by 6 bases and J by 4 bases, and 9 bases separated the two germline ends. Germline CDR1 and CDR2: SQVTM and ANQGSEA. The CDR3 extends over 11 amino acids. CDR3 in amino acids: CSVETVTEAFF. The CDR3 DNA sequence: TGCAGCGTAGAAACAGTCACTGAAGCTTTCTTT.

CDR3 sequence: CASSLMGQGFTNEQFF. CDR3 DNA sequence: TGTGCCAGCAGCTTAATGGGACAGGGTTTCACAAATGAGCAGTTCTTC. The rearrangement joins TRBV11-1 to TRBJ2-1; 9 bases are a match to TRBD1. The CDR3 covers 16 residues. Germline V gene data show CDR1 as SGHAT and CDR2 as FQDESV (reference sequence). The junction had 9 bases not matched to a gene; V was cut back by 2 bases and J by 7 bases.